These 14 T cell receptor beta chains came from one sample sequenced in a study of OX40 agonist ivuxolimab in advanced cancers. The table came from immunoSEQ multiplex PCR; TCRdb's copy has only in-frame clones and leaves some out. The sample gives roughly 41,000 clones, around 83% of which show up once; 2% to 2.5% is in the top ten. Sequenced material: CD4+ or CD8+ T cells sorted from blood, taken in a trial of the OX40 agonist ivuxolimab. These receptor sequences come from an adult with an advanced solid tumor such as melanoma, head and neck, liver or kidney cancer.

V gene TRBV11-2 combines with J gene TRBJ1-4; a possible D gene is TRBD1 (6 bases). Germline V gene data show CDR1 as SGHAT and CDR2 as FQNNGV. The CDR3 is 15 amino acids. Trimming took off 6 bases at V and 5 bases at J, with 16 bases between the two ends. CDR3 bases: TGTGCCAGCAGGGGGGCATCCGAGGGAAATGAAAAACTGTTTTTT. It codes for CASRGASEGNEKLFF.

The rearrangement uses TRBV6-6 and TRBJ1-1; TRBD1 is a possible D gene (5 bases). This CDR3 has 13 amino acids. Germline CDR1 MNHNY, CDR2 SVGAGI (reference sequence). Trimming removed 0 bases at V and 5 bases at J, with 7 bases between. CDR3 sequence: CASSYSGGTEAFF. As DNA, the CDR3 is TGTGCCAGCAGTTACTCCGGGGGAACTGAAGCTTTCTTT.

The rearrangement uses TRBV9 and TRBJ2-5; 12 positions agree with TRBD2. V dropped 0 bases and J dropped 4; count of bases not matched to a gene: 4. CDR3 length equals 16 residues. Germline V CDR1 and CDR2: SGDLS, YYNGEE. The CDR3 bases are TGTGCCAGCAGCGTAGGGGCTAGCGGGGGGGCAGAGACCCAGTACTTC. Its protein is CASSVGASGGAETQYF.

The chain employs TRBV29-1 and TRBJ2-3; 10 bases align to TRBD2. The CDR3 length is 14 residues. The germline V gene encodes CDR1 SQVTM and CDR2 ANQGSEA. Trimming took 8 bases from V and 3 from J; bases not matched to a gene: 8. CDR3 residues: CSLLLAGSTDTQYF. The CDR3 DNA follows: TGCAGCCTTCTACTAGCGGGGAGTACAGATACGCAGTATTTT.

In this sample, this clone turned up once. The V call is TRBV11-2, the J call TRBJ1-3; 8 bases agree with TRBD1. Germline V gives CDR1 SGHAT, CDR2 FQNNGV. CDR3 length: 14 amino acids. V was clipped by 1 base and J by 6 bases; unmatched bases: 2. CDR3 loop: CASSLAGGKNTIYF. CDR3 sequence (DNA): TGTGCCAGCAGCTTAGCAGGGGGCAAAAACACCATATATTTT.

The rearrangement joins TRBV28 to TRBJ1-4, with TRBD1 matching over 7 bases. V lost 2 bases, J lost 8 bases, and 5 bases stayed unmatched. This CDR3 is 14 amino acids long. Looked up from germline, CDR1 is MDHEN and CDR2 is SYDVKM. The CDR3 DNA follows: TGTGCCAGCAGTTTAGCCCAGGGGGGGGAAAAACTGTTTTTT. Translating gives CASSLAQGGEKLFF.

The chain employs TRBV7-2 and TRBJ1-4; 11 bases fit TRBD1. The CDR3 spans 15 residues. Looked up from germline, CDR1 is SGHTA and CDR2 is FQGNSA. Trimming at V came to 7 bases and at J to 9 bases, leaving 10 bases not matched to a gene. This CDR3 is CASTPGDRGGQKLFF. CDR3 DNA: TGTGCCAGCACCCCGGGGGACAGGGGGGGACAAAAACTGTTTTTT.

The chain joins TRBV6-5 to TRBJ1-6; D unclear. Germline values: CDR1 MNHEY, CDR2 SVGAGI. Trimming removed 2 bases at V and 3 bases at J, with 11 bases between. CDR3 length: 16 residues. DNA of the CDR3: TGTGCCAGCAGTTACGGCCGCACCGGCTATAATTCACCCCTCCACTTT. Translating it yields CASSYGRTGYNSPLHF.

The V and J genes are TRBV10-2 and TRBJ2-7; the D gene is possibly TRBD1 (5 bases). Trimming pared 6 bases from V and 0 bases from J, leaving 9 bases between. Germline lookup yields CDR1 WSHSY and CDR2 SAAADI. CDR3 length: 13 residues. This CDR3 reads CASRETVSYEQYF. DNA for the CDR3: TGCGCCAGCAGGGAGACAGTCTCCTACGAGCAGTACTTC.

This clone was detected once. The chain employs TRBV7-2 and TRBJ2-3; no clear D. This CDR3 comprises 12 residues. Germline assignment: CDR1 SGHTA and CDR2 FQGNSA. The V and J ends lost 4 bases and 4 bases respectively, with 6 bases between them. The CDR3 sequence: CASSSQSDTQYF. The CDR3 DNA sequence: TGTGCCAGCAGCTCTCAGTCAGATACGCAGTATTTT. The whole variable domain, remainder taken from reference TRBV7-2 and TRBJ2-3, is GAGVSQSPSNKVTEKGKDVELRCDPISGHTALYWYRQSLGQGLEFLIYFQGNSAPDKSGLPSDRFSAERTGGSVSTLTIQRTQQEDSAVYLCASSSQSDTQYFGPGTRLTVL.

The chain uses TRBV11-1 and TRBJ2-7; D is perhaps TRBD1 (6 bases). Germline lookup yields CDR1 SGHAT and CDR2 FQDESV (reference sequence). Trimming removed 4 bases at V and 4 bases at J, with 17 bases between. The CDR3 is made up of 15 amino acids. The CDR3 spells CASSSYLTGAYEQYF. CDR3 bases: TGTGCCAGCAGCTCGTATCTGACAGGAGCTTACGAGCAGTACTTC.

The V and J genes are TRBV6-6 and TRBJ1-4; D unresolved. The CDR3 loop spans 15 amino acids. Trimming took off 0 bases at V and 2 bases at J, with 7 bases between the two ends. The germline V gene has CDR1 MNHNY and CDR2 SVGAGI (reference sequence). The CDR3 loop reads CASSYSTGTNEKLFF. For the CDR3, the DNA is TGTGCCAGCAGTTACTCAACCGGGACTAATGAAAAACTGTTTTTT.

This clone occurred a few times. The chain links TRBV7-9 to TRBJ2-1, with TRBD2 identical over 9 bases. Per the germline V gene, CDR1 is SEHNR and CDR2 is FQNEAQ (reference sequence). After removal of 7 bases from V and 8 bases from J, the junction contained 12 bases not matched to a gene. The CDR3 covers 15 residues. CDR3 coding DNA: TGTGCCAGCACCCCCGGCGGGGGGGAGGTCGATGAGCAGTTCTTC. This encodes CASTPGGGEVDEQFF.

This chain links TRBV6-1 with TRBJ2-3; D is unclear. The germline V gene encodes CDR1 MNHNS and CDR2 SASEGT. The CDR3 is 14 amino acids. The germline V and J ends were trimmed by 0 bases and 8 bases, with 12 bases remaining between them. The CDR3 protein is CASSEADLIGTQYF. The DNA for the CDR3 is TGTGCCAGCAGTGAAGCGGATCTTATCGGTACGCAGTATTTT.